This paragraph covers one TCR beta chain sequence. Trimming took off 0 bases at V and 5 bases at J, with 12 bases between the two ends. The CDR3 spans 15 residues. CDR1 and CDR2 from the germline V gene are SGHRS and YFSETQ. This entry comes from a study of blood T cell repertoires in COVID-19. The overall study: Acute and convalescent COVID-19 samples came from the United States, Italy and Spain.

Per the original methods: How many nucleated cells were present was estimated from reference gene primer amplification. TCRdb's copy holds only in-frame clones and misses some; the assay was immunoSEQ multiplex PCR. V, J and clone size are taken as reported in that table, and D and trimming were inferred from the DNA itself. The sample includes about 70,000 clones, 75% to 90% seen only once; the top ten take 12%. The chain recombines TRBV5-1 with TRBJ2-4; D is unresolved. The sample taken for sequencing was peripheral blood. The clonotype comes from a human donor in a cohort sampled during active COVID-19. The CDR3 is CASSLAGNRENIQYF. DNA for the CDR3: TGCGCCAGCAGCTTGGCCGGTAATCGGGAAAACATTCAGTACTTC.